These 29 T cell receptor beta chains came from one sample sequenced in a study of beta chain features in type 1 diabetes. Expressed TCRB transcripts were sequenced after all isolated RNA was converted to cDNA. Libraries were prepared by immunoSEQ multiplex PCR; TCRdb keeps only in-frame clonotypes and omits some of them. The repertoire holds a few hundred thousand clones, with 10% to 15% as singletons. Sequencing was performed on naive CD4+ T cells from blood. The receptor set was obtained from a man between 18 and 29 years old in good health.

The table lists this clone with a few counts. This chain links TRBV4-2 with TRBJ2-2, with 10 bases lining up with TRBD1. Germline V gene sequence: CDR1 LGHNA, CDR2 YNFKEQ. V shed 2 bases, J shed 0 bases, and the junction held 3 bases outside the gene matches. The CDR3 has 17 amino acids. The CDR3 loop is CASSQSTGGSNTGELFF. The CDR3 DNA sequence: TGTGCCAGCAGCCAATCGACAGGGGGCTCGAACACCGGGGAGCTGTTTTTT.

This clone has only a few counts. This chain links TRBV7-2 with TRBJ2-5, with TRBD2 identical over 7 bases. V lost 1 base, J lost 5 bases, and 4 bases stayed unmatched. The CDR3 sequence is 14 residues long. From germline, CDR1 is SGHTA and CDR2 FQGNSA. The CDR3 here is CASSLEAGWETQYF. The CDR3 DNA follows: TGTGCCAGCAGCTTAGAAGCGGGGTGGGAGACCCAGTACTTC.

The chain uses TRBV7-6 and TRBJ2-3; TRBD1 might be the D (6 bases). V was clipped by 5 bases and J by 0 bases, with 15 bases between them. In germline, CDR1 is SGHVS, CDR2 FNYEAQ. This CDR3 has 16 amino acids. The CDR3 DNA follows: TGTGCCAGCAGCCCCCGGACAGCCCCAAGCACAGATACGCAGTATTTT. This translates into CASSPRTAPSTDTQYF.

Only a few counts were recorded for this clone. V is TRBV5-1 and J is TRBJ2-7; 8 nucleotides line up with TRBD1. The CDR3 sequence is 14 residues long. Losses at the gene ends were 5 bases for V and 3 bases for J; bases not matched to a gene: 7. CDR1 is SGHRS, CDR2 YFSETQ, per germline. The CDR3 protein is CASRQRQGSYEQYF. CDR3 sequence (DNA): TGCGCCAGCAGGCAGAGACAGGGGAGCTACGAGCAGTACTTC.

The rearrangement joins TRBV4-2 to TRBJ1-2; 8 bases are a match to TRBD1. This CDR3 is built from 14 residues. The germline V gene encodes CDR1 LGHNA and CDR2 YNFKEQ. V lost 6 bases and J lost 0; bases outside the gene matches: 3. In nucleotides, the CDR3 is TGTGCCAGCAGTCGGACAGGGTCTAACTATGGCTACACCTTC. Its translation: CASSRTGSNYGYTF.

V gene TRBV30 combines with J gene TRBJ1-6, with D perhaps matching TRBD1 (5 bases). With 2 bases removed from V and 0 bases from J, the gap between germline ends came to 8 bases. Germline CDR1 is GTSNPN and CDR2 is SVGIG (reference sequence). The CDR3 has 15 residues. The DNA of the CDR3 is TGTGCCTGGAGTAGCCAGGGCTCCTATAATTCACCCCTCCACTTT. Amino acids: CAWSSQGSYNSPLHF.

The CDR3 nucleotides are TGTGCCAGCAGCAAAACTTGGTCGGGGGGCACTAATGAAAAACTGTTTTTT. Amino acids: CASSKTWSGGTNEKLFF. J is TRBJ1-4 and V is TRBV7-9; D may be TRBD1 (6 bases). Germline V lookup: CDR1 SEHNR, CDR2 FQNEAQ (reference sequence). V lost 5 bases and J lost 2, with 18 bases in between. The CDR3 spans 17 residues. The entire variable domain, with the rest obtained from reference TRBV7-9 and TRBJ1-4, is as follows: DTGVSQNPRHKITKRGQNVTFRCDPISEHNRLYWYRQTLGQGPEFLTYFQNEAQLEKSRLLSDRFSAERPKGSFSTLEIQRTEQGDSAMYLCASSKTWSGGTNEKLFFGSGTQLSVL.

This clone was found a few times. The CDR3 nucleotides read TGTGCCAGCAGTTTTACTAGGGAGTCGGAGACCCAGTACTTC. Translation: CASSFTRESETQYF. The chain has TRBV6-5 and TRBJ2-5; possible D gene TRBD2, 5 bases. The CDR3 has 14 residues. V lost 4 bases and J lost 5, with 14 bases in between. CDR1 MNHEY and CDR2 SVGAGI come from the germline V gene.

This clone was seen a few times. The chain uses TRBV9 and TRBJ1-1; a weak D match, TRBD1 (5 bases). The ends were cut back, 1 base at V and 1 base at J, with 11 bases in the middle. The CDR3 contains 15 residues. CDR1 is SGDLS, CDR2 YYNGEE, per germline. The chain's CDR3 is CASSVSPRANTEAFF. The CDR3 coding sequence is TGTGCCAGCAGCGTATCCCCCAGGGCGAACACTGAAGCTTTCTTT.

This clone was seen more than once but under ten times. The junction and the germline gene differ at one end; a read error may be behind it. The chain carries TRBV7-2 and TRBJ2-3; 9 bases agree with TRBD2. Looked up from germline, CDR1 is SGHTA and CDR2 is FQGNSA. This CDR3 contains 17 residues. CDR3 nucleotide sequence: TGTGCCAGCAGCGTAGCCGGGCTAGCGGGGAGGACAGATACGCAGTATTTT. Translating it yields CASSVAGLAGRTDTQYF.

The sample holds one count of this clone. CDR3 protein: CASSYSTSGTYEQYF. The CDR3 DNA reads as TGTGCCAGCAGTTACTCCACTAGCGGTACCTACGAGCAGTACTTC. The chain is built from TRBV6-6 and TRBJ2-7; 8 nucleotides agree with TRBD2. The ends lost 0 bases at V and 2 bases at J; junction bases unmatched: 3. CDR3 length: 15 residues. Germline lookup yields CDR1 MNHNY and CDR2 SVGAGI (reference sequence).

The rearrangement uses TRBV19 and TRBJ2-1; 12 nucleotides align to TRBD2. CDR1 is LNHDA and CDR2 is SQIVND in the germline V gene (reference sequence). The CDR3 is made up of 13 amino acids. V shed 9 bases, J shed 4 bases, and the junction held 1 base outside the gene matches. CDR3 region: CASTSGRYNEQFF. CDR3 DNA sequence: TGTGCCAGCACTAGCGGGAGGTACAATGAGCAGTTCTTC.

The CDR3 sequence is CAISGQGAFYGYTF. Written as DNA, the CDR3 is TGTGCCATCAGCGGGCAGGGGGCGTTTTATGGCTACACCTTC. The chain has TRBV10-3 and TRBJ1-2; 8 nucleotides agree with TRBD1. J gave up 5 bases and V 6 bases, and 8 bases lay outside the gene matches. CDR3 size: 14 residues. Germline V gene sequence: CDR1 ENHRY, CDR2 SYGVKD.

There are a few counts of this clone. J is TRBJ2-7 and V is TRBV15; 11 bases fit TRBD2. The V and J ends lost 0 bases and 1 base, in that order; junction bases with no gene match: 5. The germline CDR1 and CDR2 sequences are LNHNV and YYDKDF (reference sequence). The length of the CDR3 is 17 residues. The CDR3 is CATSRDSASGGSYEQYF. The CDR3 DNA reads as TGTGCCACCAGCAGAGATTCGGCTAGCGGGGGGTCCTACGAGCAGTACTTC.

The CDR3 loop reads CASSSPNRGSYEQYF. CDR3 DNA: TGTGCCAGCAGTTCGCCGAACAGGGGTTCGTACGAGCAGTACTTC. The chain is built from TRBV6-5 and TRBJ2-7; 7 bases line up with TRBD1. The CDR3 spans 15 residues. J gave up 4 bases and V 4 bases, and 10 bases lay outside the gene matches. Germline V CDR1 and CDR2: MNHEY, SVGAGI.

This clone was counted a few times. CDR3: CASSPGQGSVNEQFF. The DNA for the CDR3 is TGTGCCAGCTCACCCGGGCAGGGAAGCGTCAATGAGCAGTTCTTC. V gene TRBV18 combines with J gene TRBJ2-1; a weak D match, TRBD1 (5 bases). Per germline, CDR1 KGHSH and CDR2 LQKENI. V lost 3 bases and J 6 bases, leaving 15 bases between the germline ends. This CDR3 is built from 15 residues.

The table lists this clone with a few counts. This chain connects TRBV6-1 to TRBJ2-1; D uncertain. Germline loops: CDR1 MNHNS, CDR2 SASEGT. CDR3 size: 11 residues. With 3 bases removed from V and 6 bases from J, the gap between germline ends came to 3 bases. The CDR3 bases are TGTGCCAGCAGTGACCTCAATGAGCAGTTCTTC. Residues: CASSDLNEQFF.

This clone was recorded a few times. This chain links TRBV19 with TRBJ1-4; D is unclear. The V gene lost 2 bases and the J gene lost 5 bases, with 9 bases spanning the gap. This CDR3 comprises 14 residues. Looked up from germline, CDR1 is LNHDA and CDR2 is SQIVND (reference sequence). CDR3 amino acids: CASSIFYGNEKLFF. CDR3 DNA: TGTGCCAGTAGTATATTTTACGGGAATGAAAAACTGTTTTTT.

The CDR3 here is CSAGGEGRGQTQYF. CDR3 DNA: TGCAGCGCTGGAGGGGAGGGCAGGGGTCAGACCCAGTACTTC. V gene TRBV29-1 combines with J gene TRBJ2-5; perhaps TRBD2 as D (7 bases). Germline values: CDR1 SQVTM, CDR2 ANQGSEA. V lost 7 bases and J 6 bases, leaving 21 bases between the germline ends. This CDR3 has 14 amino acids. The complete variable domain, with remaining parts taken from reference TRBV29-1 and TRBJ2-5, reads SAVISQKPSRDICQRGTSLTIQCQVDSQVTMMFWYRQQPGQSLTLIATANQGSEATYESGFVIDKFPISRPNLTFSTLTVSNMSPEDSSIYLCSAGGEGRGQTQYFGPGTRLLVL.

V usage is TRBV30 and J usage is TRBJ1-5; 7 bases are shared with TRBD1. Germline lookup yields CDR1 GTSNPN and CDR2 SVGIG (reference sequence). V dropped 1 base and J dropped 3; count of bases not matched to a gene: 6. The CDR3 runs to 15 residues. The CDR3 spells CAWSGGDSFNQPQHF. In DNA form, the CDR3 reads TGTGCCTGGAGTGGGGGGGACAGCTTCAATCAGCCCCAGCATTTT.

The DNA of the CDR3 is TGTGCCAGCAGCGCCAGGGTTGGAGGAAACACCATATATTTT. It specifies CASSARVGGNTIYF. The chain recombines TRBV9 with TRBJ1-3; possible D gene TRBD1, 5 bases. The CDR3 extends over 14 amino acids. CDR1 SGDLS and CDR2 YYNGEE come from the germline V gene. With 3 bases removed from V and 4 bases from J, the gap between germline ends came to 11 bases.

This clone was detected a few times. CDR3 nucleotides: TGTGCCAGCAGCTTAGGCGGGGATGTGAGGCCCCAGCATTTT. This gives the protein CASSLGGDVRPQHF. The rearrangement uses TRBV7-9 and TRBJ1-5, with D hard to call. CDR3 length: 14 residues. The germline V gene encodes CDR1 SEHNR and CDR2 FQNEAQ (reference sequence). V was trimmed by 1 base and J by 9 bases, leaving 13 bases between them.

The CDR3 region has the DNA TGTGCCAGCAGCCTAGGGTCGGTTGGCTATGGCTACACCTTC. It codes for CASSLGSVGYGYTF. V and J are TRBV7-2 and TRBJ1-2; D is ambiguous. Germline CDR1 and CDR2: SGHTA and FQGNSA. The CDR3 extends over 14 amino acids. The germline V and J ends were trimmed by 5 bases and 4 bases, with 14 bases remaining between them.

The chain is built from TRBV5-1 and TRBJ2-5, with D maybe TRBD1 (6 bases). The CDR3 is made up of 15 amino acids. V was pared by 0 bases and J by 5 bases, with 14 bases between. The V gene's germline CDR1 is SGHRS and CDR2 YFSETQ. In nucleotides, the CDR3 is TGCGCCAGCAGCTTGGGCCCAGGGGATTCGGAGACCCAGTACTTC. Translating gives CASSLGPGDSETQYF.

V and J are TRBV7-3 and TRBJ2-3, with TRBD2 as a possible D gene (7 bases). This CDR3 comprises 16 residues. Trimming cost V 2 bases and J 3 bases, with 15 bases left between them. Germline V gene data show CDR1 as SGHTA and CDR2 as FQGTGA. In nucleotides, the CDR3 is TGTGCCAGCAGCTTAGGGTGGGGGGGCCGAACAGATACGCAGTATTTT. It translates to CASSLGWGGRTDTQYF.

The chain couples TRBV5-4 to TRBJ2-1, with 13 bases identical to TRBD2. There are 15 residues in the CDR3. Germline V lookup: CDR1 SGHNT, CDR2 YYREEE (reference sequence). The V and J ends lost 3 bases and 6 bases, in that order; junction bases with no gene match: 3. Here the CDR3 reads CASSWGLAGSNEQFF. The DNA of the CDR3 is TGTGCCAGCAGCTGGGGACTAGCGGGGAGCAATGAGCAGTTCTTC.

V usage is TRBV4-3 and J usage is TRBJ1-2, with 9 bases fitting TRBD1. Germline V gene lookup returns CDR1 LGHNA and CDR2 YSLEER. V shed 1 base and J 4 bases; nucleotides not matched to a gene: 7. The CDR3 runs 16 residues. The CDR3 DNA reads TGCGCCAGCAGCCAAGCTCCACAGGGGGCGTCCTATGGCTACACCTTC. Amino acid sequence: CASSQAPQGASYGYTF.

This chain links TRBV5-1 with TRBJ2-5; D is unresolved. CDR1 is SGHRS and CDR2 is YFSETQ in the germline V gene. The CDR3 length is 13 residues. The ends were cut back, 0 bases at V and 4 bases at J, with 7 bases in the middle. The DNA for the CDR3 is TGCGCCAGCAGCTTGGGGCTTGGAGAGACCCAGTACTTC. Amino acid sequence: CASSLGLGETQYF.

In this sample, this clone turned up a few times. This chain uses TRBV7-8 with TRBJ2-1; TRBD2 might be the D (6 bases). Per germline, CDR1 SGHVS and CDR2 FQNEAQ. V was cut by 1 base and J by 2 bases, with 9 bases left in between. The CDR3 spans 15 residues. The CDR3 bases are TGTGCCAGCAGCTTAGAGGGAGGTGCCTACAATGAGCAGTTCTTC. Residues: CASSLEGGAYNEQFF.